These T cell receptor beta chains were read from a single sample in a study of blood T cell repertoires in COVID-19. Data came from immunoSEQ multiplex PCR; TCRdb stores just in-frame clones and leaves some out. The sample records roughly 300,000 clones, approximately 80% being singletons. Source material: peripheral blood. These receptors came from a woman in her fifties or sixties with active or convalescent COVID-19. Each CDR3 is given with its conserved first and last residue. A D gene is named only where the DNA matches it firmly. Clone size is given for some rows only: seen once, a few or many times, or a class if the clone is expanded.

V	length	size	D	J	DNA	CDR3
TRBV7-9	14	NA	TRBD1	TRBJ1-2	TGTGCCAGCAGCTGGACAGGGGGGGACTATGGCTACACCTTC	CASSWTGGDYGYTF
TRBV6-1	15	NA	NA	TRBJ1-2	TGTGCCAGCAGTGAATTCCCCAGGGGTGGCTATGGCTACACCTTC	CASSEFPRGGYGYTF
TRBV5-8	14	few	NA	TRBJ1-4	TGTGCCAGCAGCTGGGACACAACTAATGAAAAACTGTTTTTT	CASSWDTTNEKLFF
TRBV2	13	NA	TRBD1	TRBJ1-1	TGTGCCAGCACCGGACAGGGGATCACTGAAGCTTTCTTT	CASTGQGITEAFF
TRBV12-3/TRBV12-4	13	NA	TRBD1	TRBJ1-1	TGTGCCAACAGCCAAGACAGGGCCGCTGAAGCTTTCTTT	CANSQDRAAEAFF
TRBV6-5	14	NA	TRBD2	TRBJ2-1	TGTGCCAGCAGTTATGGCGGGGGGTACAATGAGCAGTTCTTC	CASSYGGGYNEQFF
TRBV3-1/TRBV3-2	15	NA	TRBD2	TRBJ2-1	TGTGCCAGCAGCCAAGCTAGCGGGGTGTGGAATGAGCAGTTCTTC	CASSQASGVWNEQFF
TRBV4-1	13	NA	NA	TRBJ1-6	TGCGCCAGCAGCCGGTTTCAGGGTCCACCCCTCCACTTT	CASSRFQGPPLHF
TRBV10-2	13	NA	TRBD2	TRBJ2-5	TGCGCCAGTTCTCGGGGGGGCCTCGAGACCCAGTACTTC	CASSRGGLETQYF
TRBV7-6	17	NA	TRBD2	TRBJ2-1	TGTGCCAGCAGCGGGTCCGGCGGGGGGGCACGGTACAATGAGCAGTTCTTC	CASSGSGGGARYNEQFF
TRBV7-8	13	NA	NA	TRBJ1-2	TGTGCCAGCAGCGATCGGACTGTGACAACCTACACCTTC	CASSDRTVTTYTF
TRBV7-2	16	NA	NA	TRBJ1-1	TGTGCCAGCAGACTCGACTCGACAGGCATGAACACTGAAGCTTTCTTT	CASRLDSTGMNTEAFF
TRBV2	12	NA	NA	TRBJ1-1	TGTGCCAGCAGGGGGGGGCGGGCTGAAGCTTTCTTT	CASRGGRAEAFF
TRBV4-3	16	NA	NA	TRBJ2-3	TGCGCCAGCAGCCAACCTAGGGGGTGGGGCACAGATACGCAGTATTTT	CASSQPRGWGTDTQYF
TRBV11-2	15	NA	TRBD2	TRBJ2-3	TGTGCCAGCAGCTTCCCAGCGGGGGGGTCAGATACGCAGTATTTT	CASSFPAGGSDTQYF